The text below deals with one T cell receptor beta chain. The sample is drawn from a study of blood T cell repertoires in COVID-19. At the level of the study: Whether acute or convalescent, the COVID-19 samples came from the United States, Italy and Spain.

The CDR3 runs 14 residues. CDR1 is LNHDA and CDR2 is SQIVND in the germline V gene (reference sequence). V lost 4 bases and J 3 bases, leaving 12 bases between the germline ends. The protocol was immunoSEQ multiplex PCR, while the TCRdb copy is restricted to in-frame clones and leaves out a portion. Seen here are roughly 150,000 clones, around 90% observed once, and the top ten hold roughly 4%. This chain connects TRBV19 to TRBJ1-2; a possible D gene is TRBD1 (6 bases). Source material: PBMCs or T cells enriched from blood (not recorded which). This sequence was found in a woman in her thirties or forties who had been exposed to COVID-19. The CDR3 DNA reads TGTGCCAGTAGTACAGGGGTTGGCTACTATGGCTACACCTTC. Translation: CASSTGVGYYGYTF.